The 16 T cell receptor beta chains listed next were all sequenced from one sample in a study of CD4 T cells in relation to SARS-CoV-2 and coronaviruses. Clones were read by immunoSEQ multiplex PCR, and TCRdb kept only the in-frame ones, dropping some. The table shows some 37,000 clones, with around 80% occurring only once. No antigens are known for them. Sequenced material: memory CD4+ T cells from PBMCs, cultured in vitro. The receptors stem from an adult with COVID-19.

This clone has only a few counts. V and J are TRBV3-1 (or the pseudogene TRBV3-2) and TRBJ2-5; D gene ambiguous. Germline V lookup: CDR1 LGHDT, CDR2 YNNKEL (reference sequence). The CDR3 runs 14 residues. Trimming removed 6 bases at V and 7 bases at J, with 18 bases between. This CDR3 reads CASRANLGPGTQYF. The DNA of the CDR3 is TGTGCCAGCAGAGCAAACCTAGGGCCGGGGACCCAGTACTTC.

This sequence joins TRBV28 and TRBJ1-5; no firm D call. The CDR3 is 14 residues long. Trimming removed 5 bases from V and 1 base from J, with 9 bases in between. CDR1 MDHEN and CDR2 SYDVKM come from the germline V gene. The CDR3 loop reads CASSLGRSNQPQHF. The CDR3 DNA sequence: TGTGCCAGCAGTCTAGGGCGAAGCAATCAGCCCCAGCATTTT.

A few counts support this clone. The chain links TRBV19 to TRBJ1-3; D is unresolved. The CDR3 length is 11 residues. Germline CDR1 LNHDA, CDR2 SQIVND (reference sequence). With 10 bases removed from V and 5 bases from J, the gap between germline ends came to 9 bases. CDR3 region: CATGLRNTIYF. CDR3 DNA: TGTGCCACTGGACTTCGAAACACCATATATTTT. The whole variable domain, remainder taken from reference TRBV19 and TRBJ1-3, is DGGITQSPKYLFRKEGQNVTLSCEQNLNHDAMYWYRQDPGQGLRLIYYSQIVNDFQKGDIAEGYSVSREKKESFPLTVTSAQKNPTAFYLCATGLRNTIYFGEGSWLTVV.

In nucleotides, the CDR3 is TGTGCCAGCAGGAGAGAGAAAATCTGGACTAGCGGAGGAAAATACAATGAGCAGTTCTTC. Encoded protein: CASRREKIWTSGGKYNEQFF. The V and J genes are TRBV2 and TRBJ2-1; 10 bases align to TRBD2. CDR1 and CDR2 (germline): SNHLY, FYNNEI. Unmatched junction bases numbered 21, after V lost 6 bases and J lost 4 bases. This CDR3 has 20 amino acids.

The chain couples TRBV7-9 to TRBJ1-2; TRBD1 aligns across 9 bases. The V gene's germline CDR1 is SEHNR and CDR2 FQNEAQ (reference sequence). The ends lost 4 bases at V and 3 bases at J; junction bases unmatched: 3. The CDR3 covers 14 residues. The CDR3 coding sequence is TGTGCCAGCAGCTCGTGGACAGGGGACTATGGCTACACCTTC. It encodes CASSSWTGDYGYTF.

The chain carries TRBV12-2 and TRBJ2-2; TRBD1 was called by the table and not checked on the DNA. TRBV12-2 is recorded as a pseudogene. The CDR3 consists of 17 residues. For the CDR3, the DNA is TGTGCAAGTCGCTTCCCCCGGGACAGGGGATCCACCGGGGAGCTGTTTTTT. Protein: CASRFPRDRGSTGELFF.

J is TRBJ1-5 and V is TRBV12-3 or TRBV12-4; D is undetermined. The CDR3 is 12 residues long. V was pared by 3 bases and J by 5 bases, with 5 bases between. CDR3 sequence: CASSFWYQPQHF. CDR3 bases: TGTGCCAGCAGTTTTTGGTATCAGCCCCAGCATTTT.

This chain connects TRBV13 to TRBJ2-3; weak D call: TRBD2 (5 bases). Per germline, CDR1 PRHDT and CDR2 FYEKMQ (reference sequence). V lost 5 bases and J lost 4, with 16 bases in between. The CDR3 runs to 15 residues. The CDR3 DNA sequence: TGTGCCAGCAGCCCCCGGGGAGTTCCCGCAGATACGCAGTATTTT. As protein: CASSPRGVPADTQYF.

The CDR3: CASSPGQRVLDTQYF. The CDR3 region has the DNA TGTGCCAGCTCCCCGGGGCAGCGTGTCCTTGATACGCAGTATTTT. The J gene is TRBJ2-3, the V gene TRBV6-5, with D perhaps being TRBD1 or TRBD2 (5 bases each). Trimming stripped 8 bases from V and 6 bases from J, with 21 bases between. The CDR3 contains 15 residues. The germline V gene has CDR1 MNHEY and CDR2 SVGAGI.

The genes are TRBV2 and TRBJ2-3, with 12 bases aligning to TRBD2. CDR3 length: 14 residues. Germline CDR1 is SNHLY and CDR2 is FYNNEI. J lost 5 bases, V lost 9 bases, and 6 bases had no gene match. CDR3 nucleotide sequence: TGTGCCAGTGGACTAGCGGGACCCGGAGATACGCAGTATTTT. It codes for CASGLAGPGDTQYF.

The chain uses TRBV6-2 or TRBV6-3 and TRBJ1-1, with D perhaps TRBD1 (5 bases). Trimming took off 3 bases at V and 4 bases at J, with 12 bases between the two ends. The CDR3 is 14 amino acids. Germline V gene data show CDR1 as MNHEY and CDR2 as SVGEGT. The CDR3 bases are TGTGCCAGCAGTTATGGGGCCCCCCCCACTGAAGCTTTCTTT. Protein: CASSYGAPPTEAFF.

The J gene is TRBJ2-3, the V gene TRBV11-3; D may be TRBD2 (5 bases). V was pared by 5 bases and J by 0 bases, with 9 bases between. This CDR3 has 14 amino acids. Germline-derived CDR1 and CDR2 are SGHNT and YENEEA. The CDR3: CASSISGSTDTQYF. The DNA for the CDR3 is TGTGCCAGCAGCATAAGCGGAAGCACAGATACGCAGTATTTT. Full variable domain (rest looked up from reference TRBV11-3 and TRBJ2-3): EAGVVQSPRYKIIEKKQPVAFWCNPISGHNTLYWYLQNLGQGPELLIRYENEEAVDDSQLPKDRFSAERLKGVDSTLKIQPAELGDSAVYLCASSISGSTDTQYFGPGTRLTVL.

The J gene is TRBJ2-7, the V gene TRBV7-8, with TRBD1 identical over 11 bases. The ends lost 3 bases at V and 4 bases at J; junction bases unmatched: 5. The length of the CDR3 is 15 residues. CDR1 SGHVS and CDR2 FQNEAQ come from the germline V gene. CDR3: CASSFWDRGSYEQYF. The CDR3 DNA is TGTGCCAGCAGCTTCTGGGACAGGGGGAGTTACGAGCAGTACTTC.

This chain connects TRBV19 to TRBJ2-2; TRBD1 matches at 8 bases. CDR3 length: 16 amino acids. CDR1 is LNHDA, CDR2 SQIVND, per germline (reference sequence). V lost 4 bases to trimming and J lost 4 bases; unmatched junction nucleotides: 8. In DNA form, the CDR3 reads TGTGCCAGTAGTACAGATGGGACAGGCTCCACCGGGGAGCTGTTTTTT. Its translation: CASSTDGTGSTGELFF. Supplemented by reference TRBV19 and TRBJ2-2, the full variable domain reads DGGITQSPKYLFRKEGQNVTLSCEQNLNHDAMYWYRQDPGQGLRLIYYSQIVNDFQKGDIAEGYSVSREKKESFPLTVTSAQKNPTAFYLCASSTDGTGSTGELFFGEGSRLTVL.

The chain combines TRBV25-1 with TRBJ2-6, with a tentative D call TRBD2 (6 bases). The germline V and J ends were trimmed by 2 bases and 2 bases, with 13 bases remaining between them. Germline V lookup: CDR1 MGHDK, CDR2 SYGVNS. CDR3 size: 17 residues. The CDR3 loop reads CASSESRGSPGANVLTF. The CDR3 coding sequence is TGTGCCAGCAGTGAAAGTCGGGGGTCCCCTGGGGCCAACGTCCTGACTTTC.

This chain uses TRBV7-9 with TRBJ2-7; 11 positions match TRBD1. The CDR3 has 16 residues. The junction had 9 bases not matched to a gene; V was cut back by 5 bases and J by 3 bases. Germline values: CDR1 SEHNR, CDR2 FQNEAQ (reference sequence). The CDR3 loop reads CASSSSGQGAFYEQYF. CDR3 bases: TGTGCCAGCAGCAGTTCCGGACAGGGGGCTTTCTACGAGCAGTACTTC. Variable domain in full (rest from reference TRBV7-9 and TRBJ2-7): DTGVSQNPRHKITKRGQNVTFRCDPISEHNRLYWYRQTLGQGPEFLTYFQNEAQLEKSRLLSDRFSAERPKGSFSTLEIQRTEQGDSAMYLCASSSSGQGAFYEQYFGPGTRLTVT.